The clone carrying this T cell receptor (beta chain) was seen only a few times. Its cognate antigen is unknown. This sample was taken from a study of T cells in Graves' hyperthyroidism and ophthalmopathy. Overall study: Blood was drawn when the patient was first diagnosed and still untreated. Overall study results and limits: Model predictions of ophthalmopathy came a median approximately 6 months before onset.

Per germline, CDR1 SGHDT and CDR2 YYEEEE. V was shortened by 4 bases and J by 2 bases, with 18 bases between the two germline ends. This CDR3 has 16 amino acids. There were TCR beta CDR3 regions amplified from RNA transcripts. TCR CDR3 regions were first amplified by RT-PCR with HTBI primers. TCRdb used MiXCR to reprocess the multiplex PCR reads, holding one entry per CDR3 protein. The sample lists approximately 430,000 distinct CDR3 sequences; about a sixth were seen once. Subjects aged 18 to 65 presented with newly diagnosed hyperthyroidism of less than 2 months' duration. A patient was excluded if there was uncontrolled infection, other autoimmune disease, pregnancy or lactation.

The gene calls are TRBV5-6 and TRBJ1-2, with D possibly being TRBD1 (5 bases). The receptor's source is a woman between 18 and 29 years old with Graves' hyperthyroidism. Specimen: blood. The CDR3 sequence: CASSLPRDRANYGYTF. CDR3 in DNA: TGTGCCAGCAGCCTACCCCGGGACCGAGCAAACTATGGCTACACCTTC.